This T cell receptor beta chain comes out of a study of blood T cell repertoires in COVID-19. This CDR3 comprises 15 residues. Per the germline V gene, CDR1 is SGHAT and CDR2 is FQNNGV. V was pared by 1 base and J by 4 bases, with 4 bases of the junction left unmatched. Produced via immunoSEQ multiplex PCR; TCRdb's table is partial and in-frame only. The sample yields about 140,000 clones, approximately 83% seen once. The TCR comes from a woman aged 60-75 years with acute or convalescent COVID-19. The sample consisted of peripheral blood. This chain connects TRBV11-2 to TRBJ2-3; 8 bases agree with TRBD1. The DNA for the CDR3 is TGTGCCAGCAGCTTAGGGGGGACAGGAGCAGATACGCAGTATTTT. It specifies CASSLGGTGADTQYF. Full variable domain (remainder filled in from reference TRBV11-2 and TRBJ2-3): EAGVAQSPRYKIIEKRQSVAFWCNPISGHATLYWYQQILGQGPKLLIQFQNNGVVDDSQLPKDRFSAERLKGVDSTLKIQPAKLEDSAVYLCASSLGGTGADTQYFGPGTRLTVL.